Sequencing of this T cell receptor beta chain was carried out in a study of blood T cell repertoires in COVID-19. About the research overall: Sites in the United States, Italy and Spain provided acute and convalescent COVID-19 samples. PBMCs, B-cell-depleted T cells, or T cells were the source of the cDNA or gDNA that made up the material.

Authors' methods: Estimation of nucleated cell counts was performed using reference gene primer amplification. Clones were sequenced by immunoSEQ multiplex PCR, and TCRdb holds only the in-frame ones, with some missing. V and J calls and clone size are given by that table; D and trimming were obtained from the DNA. In the table there are about 130,000 clones, 85% of which are singletons. Trimming took 0 bases from V and 5 from J, leaving 8 bases between them. This CDR3 region has 13 residues. Germline V gene data show CDR1 as LNHNV and CDR2 as YYDKDF (reference sequence). The V and J genes are TRBV15 and TRBJ2-7, with no clear D. Sequenced sample: peripheral blood. The TCR was taken from a human donor in a cohort sampled during active COVID-19. This CDR3 is CATSRDYANEQYF. The CDR3 nucleotides are TGTGCCACCAGCAGAGATTATGCTAACGAGCAGTACTTC.